This record covers a single T cell receptor beta chain. Its antigen is currently not known. There are no base qualities to consult, and no much larger clone falls within one base. The immunoSEQ Assay, a bias-controlled multiplex PCR, was used to amplify TCRbeta CDR3 regions from genomic DNA. The study's own analysis went as follows. Nucleated cell counts per sample were estimated from amplification of reference gene primers within the assay. To quantify the absolute abundance of each unique TCRbeta CDR3 rearrangement, sequence reads were collapsed and filtered. For each sample, productive Simpson clonality was calculated by taking the square root of Simpson's diversity index across productive rearrangements. Not all clones reach the TCRdb copy of this immuneACCESS table, which keeps in-frame sequences only. Checked studies attribute under half of the gap to unresolved V genes and leave the rest unexplained. V and J calls and clone size are given by that table; D and trimming were obtained from the DNA. This sample gives about 170,000 clones in total; approximately 79% of them show up just once. The leading ten clones occupy 6.5% to 8.5% of the sample.

In Seattle, one collaborating source enrolled patients while the infection was active and tracked those patients longitudinally over the course of disease. Each collaborating institution followed its own protocols to collect whole blood in K2EDTA tubes. For TCRbeta analysis, collaborator samples were shipped as frozen whole blood, as isolated PBMCs, or as DNA extracted from either sample type. The CDR3 has 15 amino acids, counting the end cysteine and phenylalanine. Just CDR3 DNA is preserved here, 45 bases in frame from base 1. The germline V gene supplies CDR1 SGHVS and CDR2 FQNEAQ. The V end loses 2 bases and the J end loses 2 bases, and a stretch of 11 bases separates them. The sample is drawn from a study of blood T cell repertoires in COVID-19 (dated by TCRdb to about 2020). Background for the entire study: The collaborator samples originated in the United States, Italy and Spain and spanned the acute and convalescent phases of COVID-19. The prospective study material was composed of cDNA or gDNA derived from T cells, B-cell-depleted T cells, or PBMCs. Deeply sampled blood TCRbeta repertoires from subjects exposed to, actively infected with, or recovered from COVID-19 were included in the dataset. The repertoires were made available in a free public database intended to serve as a resource for research on the immune response to SARS-CoV-2. Samples came from the ongoing ImmuneRACE study (first 160 participants) plus 1,254 subjects from 6 global collaborators. The sample metadata nearly always contained a de-identified subject ID, COVID-19 status, age in years and sex. Where available, HLA class I and class II types were taken from metadata supplied by the sample provider and were not determined by assay-based typing.

The paper's findings and limits, for the study overall: How much clinical and demographic metadata was included differed by source and by participant, and the metadata was provided uncurated.

The source material was peripheral blood. The receptor's source is a woman between 40 and 50 years old with COVID-19, enrolled during active disease. This sequence uses TRBV7-8 and TRBJ2-3; no D segment can be confidently identified. The CDR3 region has the sequence CASSLRGGSTDTQYF. The nucleotide sequence is TGTGCCAGCAGCTTAAGAGGCGGTTCCACAGATACGCAGTATTTT.